This T cell receptor (beta chain) was captured by sequencing in a study of identifying expanded T cells in peripheral blood. Study-level points and caveats: Roughly two-week clone count variance significantly increased as total template count grew. Technical replicates showed around 1.2 changed clones; two weeks approximately 16; four weeks 19.

The CDR3 loop spans 13 amino acids. Trimming removed 8 bases at V and 0 bases at J, with 11 bases between. Germline CDR1 reads MNHNY; CDR2 reads SVGAGI (reference sequence). No infections or other immune events were documented during collection. Assay used: immunoSEQ multiplex PCR; TCRdb lists only in-frame clones, some missing. The sample lists about 80,000 clones; about 88% were seen once. Of note for this clone: Its antigen is as yet unknown.

The TCR was taken from a person between 18 and 70 years old in good health. Sequencing was performed on blood. The genes are TRBV6-6 and TRBJ2-7; TRBD2 is a possible D gene (5 bases). CDR3 sequence: CASQDGNSYEQYF. The CDR3 DNA sequence: TGTGCCAGCCAAGACGGGAACTCCTACGAGCAGTACTTC.